This T cell receptor beta chain stems from a study of blood T cell repertoires in COVID-19. Overall study context: Samples of COVID-19 (acute and convalescent) were obtained from the United States, Italy and Spain. The analysed material was cDNA or gDNA that came from T cells, B-cell-depleted T cells, or PBMCs.

Original analysis: Amplification with reference gene primers provided the estimates of nucleated cell counts. Sequenced by immunoSEQ multiplex PCR; TCRdb stores in-frame clones only, minus some. V and J calls and clone size are as listed in that table; D and trimming were resolved from the DNA. The profile shows approximately 140,000 clones, around 84% of them singletons. The CDR3 extends over 13 amino acids. V gave up 6 bases and J gave up 4 bases; unmatched junction bases: 6. Germline loops: CDR1 GTSNPN, CDR2 SVGIG (reference sequence). The chain carries TRBV30 and TRBJ1-2; 9 bases map to TRBD1. The receptor's source is a woman aged 55-70 years with acute or convalescent COVID-19. Sequencing was carried out using peripheral blood. CDR3 bases: TGTGCCTGTACCTCGGGACAGGGCTATGGCTACACCTTC. It is translated as CACTSGQGYGYTF. The full variable domain, rest sourced from reference TRBV30 and TRBJ1-2, is SQTIHQWPATLVQPVGSPLSLECTVEGTSNPNLYWYRQAAGRGLQLLFYSVGIGQISSEVPQNLSASRPQDRQFILSSKKLLLSDSGFYLCACTSGQGYGYTFGSGTRLTVV.